This T cell receptor (beta chain) derives from a study of graft-versus-host responses after intestinal transplantation (dated by TCRdb to the early 2020s). About the study as a whole: The transplants that recipients received were multivisceral, liver-intestinal, or isolated intestinal. All recipients received anti-thymocyte globulin induction followed by maintenance tacrolimus and steroids for roughly three years. After intestinal transplantation, graft-versus-host and host-versus-graft alloreactive T cell clones were followed in the graft, circulation and bone marrow using bulk TCR-beta CDR3 sequencing. Alloreactive clones were identified by sequencing pre-transplant mixed lymphocyte reaction products and comparing these products with unstimulated pre-transplant donor and recipient T cells. The cohort enrolled some 23 intestinal transplant recipients, one of whom was a retransplant, and 3 patients without pretransplant specimens were excluded. Donor T cell macrochimerism was defined as a peak of at least 4% donor T cells among recipient peripheral blood mononuclear cells. Rather than going through the commercial service, samples from three later patients were sequenced in-house on an Illumina MiSeq and processed with MiXCR.

About this clone itself: This receptor's antigen is unknown. No quality values exist for individual bases; no much larger clone is one base distant.

General conclusions and limits of the study: Early after transplant, declines in HvG clones were associated with peak levels of circulating GvH clones. GvH clones were detected in recipient bone marrow, and some of these GvH clones were observed earlier in ileal mucosa or blood, consistent with an intestinal mucosal origin. The conclusions were limited by the relatively low number and heterogeneity of the intestinal transplant patients. Patients with donor T cell macrochimerism had high GvH to HvG T cell clonal ratios in their allografts.

Library preparation employed the immunoSEQ multiplex PCR assay. In most patients, genomic DNA was isolated using the Qiagen DNeasy Blood and Tissue Kit and sent frozen to Adaptive Biotechnologies for TCR sequencing. For most patients, high-throughput TCR-beta CDR3 sequencing of genomic DNA was performed by Adaptive Biotechnologies. Processing in the source paper ran as follows. Adaptive's ImmunoSEQ software supplied the TCR sequencing data for 15 to 20 patients, while MiXCR and VDJtools were used to process three other patients. To correct CD4 versus CD8 sorting errors, any sequence found in both subsets at a frequency ratio below 5:1 was removed. Because the origin of CDR3 nucleotide sequences shared between donor and recipient could not be assigned, those sequences were removed. To count as alloreactive, a clone needed at least 2-fold expansion over unstimulated cells and a minimum CFSE-low frequency of 0.002% (template counts) or 0.001% (read counts). Mappable clones were those detected in sequenced pre-transplant spleen, lymph node, or MLR CFSE-low populations of the donor or recipient. The cumulative frequency of alloreactive clones was calculated as a percentage of all sequences, weighted by copy number. Drawn from immuneACCESS, this table holds only the in-frame rearrangements with V and J called that TCRdb kept. Clones are partly lost; checked studies trace under half to an unresolved V gene and leave the rest unexplained. The DNA gave D and trimming, while V, J and clone size come from that table. For this sample the table gives some 150,000 clones, of which nearly 95% were detected only once. Together, the top ten hold approximately 0.2% of the sample.

The CDR3 numbers 16 residues from cysteine through phenylalanine. The read is trimmed to its CDR3 DNA, 48 bases read in frame from base 1. The germline V gene encodes CDR1 MNHNY and CDR2 SVGAGI (reference sequence). V trim: 2 bases; J trim: 6 bases; unmatched bases: 8. The time point label here, explained by the study, means: cells obtained before transplantation from donor or recipient. CD3+CD4+ and CD3+CD8+ populations were FACS-sorted from unstimulated pre-transplant donor and recipient cells taken from spleen or lymph nodes. The sample here was unstimulated CD4+ T cells sorted from spleen or lymph node cells, taken before intestinal transplant. The sequence is built from TRBV6-6 and TRBJ2-7, with 12 junctional bases fitting TRBD2. The clonotype was recovered from a human donor who received an intestinal transplant. The CDR3 region has the sequence CASSYQTTSGSGEQYF. The DNA is as follows: TGTGCCAGCAGTTACCAAACGACTAGCGGGAGTGGCGAGCAGTACTTC.